This TCR beta chain was retrieved from a study of T-cell reconstitution after alpha-beta-depleted transplantation in children. Preparation of the TCRbeta library was carried out with unique molecular identifiers. TCRdb processed the PCR reads anew with MiXCR; each CDR3 protein has one entry. Of approximately 650,000 distinct CDR3 sequences listed, about an eighth are singletons. V was clipped by 5 bases and J by 1 base, with 13 bases between them. In germline, CDR1 is MNHNS, CDR2 SASEGT. CDR3 length: 15 residues. The starting material was PBMCs, obtained before TCRalphabeta/CD19-depleted stem cell transplant. The gene calls are TRBV6-1 and TRBJ2-3; D perhaps matches TRBD2 (5 bases). This receptor was obtained from a girl aged 2 to 10 with congenital amegakaryocytic thrombocytopenia, due to receive a stem cell transplant. CDR3 DNA sequence: TGTGCCAGCAGTATGATTTTCGGGGGCACAGATACGCAGTATTTT. This sequence encodes CASSMIFGGTDTQYF.